This note documents a single T cell receptor beta chain sequence. Each CDR3 protein gets one entry after TCRdb re-called the 5' RACE reads with MiXCR. This sample yields 100,000 to 150,000 distinct CDR3 sequences, of which approximately 10% are seen a single time; approximately 3.4% belongs to the top ten. This CDR3 contains 14 residues. V lost 6 bases to trimming and J lost 3 bases, with 12 bases between them. These data belong to a study of CD8 T cells in ankylosing spondylitis. The genes are TRBV12-3 or TRBV12-4 and TRBJ2-1, with D perhaps given as TRBD1 or TRBD2 (5 bases each). This clonotype was obtained from a male donor with ankylosing spondylitis or in good health (not recorded which). Sequencing was done on a sample of blood, either unsorted or a sorted T cell fraction (not recorded which). The CDR3 DNA reads as TGTGCCAGCAGCGACCAGGGAGTCTACAATGAGCAGTTCTTC. This codes for CASSDQGVYNEQFF.